A selection of T cell receptor beta chains follows, all from one sample in a study of beta chain features in type 1 diabetes. The method was immunoSEQ multiplex PCR; TCRdb's version includes in-frame clones alone and lacks a portion of them. Of under 450,000 clones listed, roughly 16% are singletons. Sequenced input: naive CD4+ T cells from blood. Every receptor here comes from a woman under 30 in good health. CDR3s include the opening cysteine and the closing phenylalanine or tryptophan. The order of the fields is D gene, V gene, J gene, clone size, CDR3 protein, CDR3 DNA. D genes are given only for firm matches. A row's size may be missing; if present it is once, few, many or a size class.

>-|TRBV9|TRBJ2-3|few
CASSPDGGTSTDTQYF
TGTGCCAGCAGCCCAGACGGCGGAACTAGCACAGATACGCAGTATTTT
>TRBD1|TRBV30|TRBJ1-2|few
CAWGTGSIRMGYTF
TGTGCCTGGGGGACAGGGTCTATCCGTATGGGCTACACCTTC
>-|TRBV5-1|TRBJ1-5|few
CASSPVPQGPSNQPQHF
TGCGCCAGCAGCCCTGTCCCGCAGGGCCCTAGCAATCAGCCCCAGCATTTT
>-|TRBV30|TRBJ2-1|few
CAWRLAESSYNEQFF
TGTGCCTGGAGACTAGCTGAAAGCTCCTACAATGAGCAGTTCTTC
>-|TRBV6-5|TRBJ1-1|-
CASTQGRNTEAFF
TGTGCCAGCACCCAGGGCCGGAACACTGAAGCTTTCTTT
>TRBD2|TRBV7-9|TRBJ2-1|few
CASSLGLAGEQFF
TGTGCCAGCAGCCTCGGACTAGCGGGGGAGCAGTTCTTC
>-|TRBV10-3|TRBJ1-5|few
CAISESGGAGGQPQHF
TGTGCCATCAGTGAGTCAGGGGGTGCGGGAGGTCAGCCCCAGCATTTT
>TRBD1|TRBV15|TRBJ1-2|few
CATSPSDRGRIDGYTF
TGTGCCACCAGCCCCTCGGACAGGGGAAGGATTGATGGCTACACCTTC
>TRBD1|TRBV27|TRBJ1-3|-
CASSSGQGGSGNTIYF
TGTGCCAGCAGTTCGGGACAGGGGGGTTCTGGAAACACCATATATTTT
>-|TRBV6-5|TRBJ2-7|-
CASSYSSLVRVEQYF
TGTGCCAGCAGTTACTCTAGCCTGGTCCGGGTGGAGCAGTACTTC
>TRBD2|TRBV4-1|TRBJ2-1|few
CASSQGGRARLAGHGNEQFF
TGCGCCAGCAGCCAAGGGGGACGGGCCAGACTAGCGGGACATGGCAATGAGCAGTTCTTC
>-|TRBV7-9|TRBJ1-1|once
CASTLSFAEAFF
TGTGCCAGCACCTTATCGTTCGCTGAAGCTTTCTTT
>-|TRBV2|TRBJ1-5|-
CASRERGYPNQPQHF
TGTGCCAGCAGGGAACGGGGATACCCAAATCAGCCCCAGCATTTT
>TRBD2|TRBV7-9|TRBJ2-1|-
CASSLMASGRIGEQFF
TGTGCCAGCAGCTTAATGGCTAGCGGGAGGATCGGTGAGCAGTTCTTC
>-|TRBV27|TRBJ2-1|-
CASKGPYNEQFF
TGTGCCAGCAAGGGGCCCTACAATGAGCAGTTCTTC
>-|TRBV9|TRBJ2-1|-
CASSVEGVVYNEQFF
TGTGCCAGCAGCGTAGAGGGAGTAGTTTACAATGAGCAGTTCTTC
>-|TRBV29-1|TRBJ2-5|-
CSVTKDYRETQYF
TGCAGCGTAACCAAAGATTACAGGGAGACCCAGTACTTC
>TRBD2|TRBV4-2|TRBJ2-7|few
CASSQDAEASGRYEQYF
TGTGCCAGCAGCCAAGATGCAGAGGCTAGCGGGAGGTACGAGCAGTACTTC
>-|TRBV9|TRBJ2-1|few
CASSAGRQPGFYEQFF
TGTGCCAGCAGCGCCGGGAGACAGCCTGGGTTCTATGAGCAGTTCTTC
>-|TRBV29-1|TRBJ1-4|few
CSVLQTGHNEKLFF
TGCAGCGTTTTACAAACAGGCCATAATGAAAAACTGTTTTTT
>-|TRBV11-1|TRBJ1-2|few
CASSLQGNYGYTF
TGTGCCAGCAGCCTACAGGGAAACTATGGCTACACCTTC
>-|TRBV7-9|TRBJ1-1|-
CASSFTESMNTEAFF
TGTGCCAGCAGCTTTACAGAGAGCATGAACACTGAAGCTTTCTTT
>TRBD1|TRBV5-1|TRBJ2-1|-
CASLTGTGAYNEQFF
TGCGCCAGCCTAACCGGGACAGGGGCATACAATGAGCAGTTCTTC
>TRBD2|TRBV30|TRBJ2-7|few
CAWIQSGRASYEQYF
TGTGCCTGGATTCAGAGCGGGAGGGCCTCCTACGAGCAGTACTTC
>TRBD1|TRBV19|TRBJ1-5|-
CASTRGEQPQHF
TGTGCCAGTACCAGGGGGGAACAGCCCCAGCATTTT
>-|TRBV7-3|TRBJ1-2|few
CASSFGEFGYTF
TGTGCCAGCAGCTTTGGGGAGTTTGGCTACACCTTC
>TRBD2|TRBV25-1|TRBJ2-1|few
CASSKFGGRAYNEQFF
TGTGCCAGCAGTAAATTCGGCGGGAGGGCTTACAATGAGCAGTTCTTC